This entry lists 14 T cell receptor beta chains sequenced from one sample in a study of CD8 T cells in ankylosing spondylitis. One entry per CDR3 protein results from TCRdb running MiXCR on the 5' RACE reads. In the table there are more than 100,000 distinct CDR3 sequences, roughly an eighth of which are singletons. Sequencing used blood, either unsorted or a sorted T cell fraction (not recorded which). Receptor source: a female donor with ankylosing spondylitis or in good health (not recorded which).

This clonotype was seen ten or more times. The V gene is TRBV21-1, the J gene TRBJ2-5; the D call in the table, TRBD1, was not verified against the DNA. TRBV21-1 is a known pseudogene. The CDR3 runs to 15 residues. The CDR3 coding sequence is TGTGCCAGCAGCAATCCGACAGGGAGGGAAGAGACCCAGTACTTC. Translating gives CASSNPTGREETQYF.

This clonotype was seen repeatedly, ten times or more. This chain connects TRBV7-9 to TRBJ2-7, with D perhaps given as TRBD1 or TRBD2 (5 bases each). V lost 6 bases, J lost 6 bases, and 18 bases lay in between. Germline V gene sequence: CDR1 SEHNR, CDR2 FQNEAQ (reference sequence). The CDR3 has 14 amino acids. Written as DNA, the CDR3 is TGTGCCAGCAGACACACCGGGACCCCTTCCGAGCAGTACTTC. Protein: CASRHTGTPSEQYF.

This clonotype has just a few counts. A much more abundant neighbour one base away suggests this may be a read error. CDR3 amino acids: CASTGQGNYGYSF. The CDR3 bases are TGCGCCAGCACCGGACAGGGGAACTATGGCTACTCCTTC. The chain couples TRBV5-1 to TRBJ1-2; TRBD1 aligns across 9 bases. The CDR3 totals 13 residues. Germline CDR1 reads SGHRS; CDR2 reads YFSETQ. The whole variable domain, remainder taken from reference TRBV5-1 and TRBJ1-2, is KAGVTQTPRYLIKTRGQQVTLSCSPISGHRSVSWYQQTPGQGLQFLFEYFSETQRNKGNFPGRFSGRQFSNSRSEMNVSTLELGDSALYLCASTGQGNYGYSFGSGTRLTVV.

This clonotype occurred many times. V gene TRBV5-1 combines with J gene TRBJ1-2; D uncertain. Germline-derived CDR1 and CDR2 are SGHRS and YFSETQ. This CDR3 comprises 11 residues. Trimming took off 4 bases at V and 8 bases at J, with 9 bases between the two ends. The CDR3 sequence is CASSTGRGYTF. In DNA, the CDR3 is TGCGCCAGCAGCACCGGGAGAGGCTACACCTTC.

This clonotype was counted ten times or more. This chain joins TRBV5-1 and TRBJ1-1, with 8 nucleotides matching TRBD1. Germline V lookup: CDR1 SGHRS, CDR2 YFSETQ. CDR3 length: 14 residues. The trim removed 2 bases at V and 1 base at J, leaving 1 base unmatched. CDR3 bases: TGCGCCAGCAGCTTACAGGGGGGGAACACTGAAGCTTTCTTT. This codes for CASSLQGGNTEAFF.

This clonotype was recorded many times. The V gene is TRBV10-3, the J gene TRBJ2-3; D possibly corresponds to TRBD2 (5 bases). CDR3 size: 14 residues. Trimming removed 3 bases from V and 2 bases from J, with 9 bases in between. The germline V gene encodes CDR1 ENHRY and CDR2 SYGVKD. CDR3 DNA: TGTGCCATCAGTGATAAGCGGTCCACAGATACGCAGTATTTT. It is translated as CAISDKRSTDTQYF.

This clonotype was recorded many times. V gene TRBV11-1 combines with J gene TRBJ2-2; D not certain. The germline V and J ends were trimmed by 1 base and 2 bases, with 8 bases remaining between them. The CDR3 runs to 15 residues. Germline V lookup: CDR1 SGHAT, CDR2 FQDESV (reference sequence). The chain's CDR3 is CASSLDYTNTGELFF. The CDR3 DNA is TGTGCCAGCAGCTTAGACTACACCAACACCGGGGAGCTGTTTTTT.

This clonotype has at least ten counts. The rearrangement links TRBV30 to TRBJ1-3; 10 nucleotides align to TRBD1. Germline loops: CDR1 GTSNPN, CDR2 SVGIG (reference sequence). J lost 4 bases, V lost 5 bases, and 17 bases had no gene match. The CDR3 has 18 amino acids. Written as DNA, the CDR3 is TGTGCCTGGGACCGGGACAGGGGTCTCCCGAGCTACGGAAACACCATATATTTT. It specifies CAWDRDRGLPSYGNTIYF.

This clonotype was recorded many times. The CDR3 DNA is TGTGCCAGCAGCCGGCCCCAGGGATCCTCTGGAAACACCATATATTTT. Its protein product is CASSRPQGSSGNTIYF. This chain uses TRBV11-3 with TRBJ1-3, with D possibly TRBD1 on 5 matching bases. The CDR3 runs 16 residues. Between the trimmed V and J ends, which lost 5 bases and 0 bases, there was a span of 14 bases. Germline V gene data show CDR1 as SGHNT and CDR2 as YENEEA.

This clonotype has ten or more counts. The CDR3 loop is CASSLWDGEDQPQHF. The CDR3 DNA reads as TGTGCCAGCAGCTTGTGGGATGGGGAGGACCAGCCCCAGCATTTT. The genes are TRBV5-5 and TRBJ1-5; no firm D call. Germline-derived CDR1 and CDR2 are SGHKS and YYEKEE (reference sequence). V lost 1 base and J lost 7, with 15 bases in between. This CDR3 is built from 15 residues.

There are a few counts of this clonotype. The chain uses TRBV12-3 or TRBV12-4 and TRBJ1-1; D not certain. V was clipped by 5 bases and J by 4 bases, with 8 bases between them. The CDR3 is 12 amino acids. The CDR3 loop is CASSPLGTEAFF. CDR3 nucleotide sequence: TGTGCCAGCAGTCCCTTAGGCACTGAAGCTTTCTTT.

This clonotype was recorded many times. The chain links TRBV29-1 to TRBJ2-1, with TRBD2 identical over 16 bases. The CDR3 length is 18 residues. The V and J ends lost 8 bases and 0 bases, in that order; junction bases with no gene match: 10. Germline V gives CDR1 SQVTM, CDR2 ANQGSEA. The CDR3 loop reads CSSLGLAGGRSSYNEQFF. CDR3 bases: TGCAGCTCCTTGGGACTAGCGGGAGGGAGAAGCTCCTACAATGAGCAGTTCTTC.

This clonotype was counted at least ten times. The J gene is TRBJ2-1, the V gene TRBV5-1; no clear D. Trimming left V 3 bases short and J 1 base short, with 11 bases between. The CDR3 has 15 amino acids. In germline, CDR1 is SGHRS, CDR2 YFSETQ. CDR3 region: CASSSDTISYNEQFF. CDR3 sequence (DNA): TGCGCCAGCAGCTCCGACACGATTTCCTACAATGAGCAGTTCTTC.

This clonotype appeared a few times. A much bigger clone sits one base away, suggesting this may be a read error. The genes are TRBV6-5 and TRBJ1-2; D perhaps matches TRBD1 (6 bases). Germline V gene data show CDR1 as MNHEY and CDR2 as SVGAGI. The CDR3 runs 12 residues. The CDR3 protein is CASRTGSYGDTF. The DNA of the CDR3 is TGTGCCAGCAGGACAGGCTCCTATGGCGACACCTTC.